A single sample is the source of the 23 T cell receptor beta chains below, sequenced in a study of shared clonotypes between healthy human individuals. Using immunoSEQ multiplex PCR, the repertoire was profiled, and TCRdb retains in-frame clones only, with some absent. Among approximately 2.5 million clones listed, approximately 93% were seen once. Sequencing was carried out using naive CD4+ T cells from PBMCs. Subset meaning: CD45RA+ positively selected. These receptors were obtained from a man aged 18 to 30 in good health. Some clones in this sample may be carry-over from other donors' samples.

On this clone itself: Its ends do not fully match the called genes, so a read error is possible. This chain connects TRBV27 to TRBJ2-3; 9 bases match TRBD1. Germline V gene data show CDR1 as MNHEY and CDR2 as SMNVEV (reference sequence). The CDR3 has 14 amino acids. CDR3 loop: CASSSNRDRARRGF. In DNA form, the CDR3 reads TGTGCCAGCAGTTCAAACAGGGACAGGGCCCGCCGAGGTTTT.

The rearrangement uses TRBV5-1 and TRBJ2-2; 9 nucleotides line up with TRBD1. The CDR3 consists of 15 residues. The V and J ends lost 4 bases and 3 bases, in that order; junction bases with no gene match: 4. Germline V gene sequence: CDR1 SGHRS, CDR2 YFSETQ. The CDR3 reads CASSIRTGDTGELFF. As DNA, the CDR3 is TGCGCCAGCAGCATCCGGACAGGGGACACCGGGGAGCTGTTTTTT.

The CDR3 here is CASSQGPGQDRRQYF. The CDR3 DNA reads TGTGCCAGCAGCCAAGGACCGGGACAGGATCGGCGACAGTACTTC. The V gene is TRBV14, the J gene TRBJ2-4; 8 bases agree with TRBD1. From germline, CDR1 is SGHDN and CDR2 FVKESK. J was trimmed by 13 bases and V by 1 base; bases with no gene match: 12. This CDR3 has 15 amino acids.

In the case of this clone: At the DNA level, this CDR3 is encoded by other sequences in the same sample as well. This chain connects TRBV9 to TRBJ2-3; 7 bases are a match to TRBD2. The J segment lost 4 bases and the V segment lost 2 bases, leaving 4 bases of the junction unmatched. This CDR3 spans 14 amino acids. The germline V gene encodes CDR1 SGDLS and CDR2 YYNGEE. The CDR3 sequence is CASSVGGSADTQYF. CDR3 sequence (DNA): TGTGCCAGCAGCGTGGGCGGGAGCGCAGATACGCAGTATTTT.

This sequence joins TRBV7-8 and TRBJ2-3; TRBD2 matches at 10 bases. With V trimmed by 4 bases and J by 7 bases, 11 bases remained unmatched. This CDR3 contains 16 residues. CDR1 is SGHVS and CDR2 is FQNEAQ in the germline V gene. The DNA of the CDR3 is TGTGCCAGCAGCTCGGGGGGACTAGCGCTTCCTTATACGCAGTATTTT. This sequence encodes CASSSGGLALPYTQYF.

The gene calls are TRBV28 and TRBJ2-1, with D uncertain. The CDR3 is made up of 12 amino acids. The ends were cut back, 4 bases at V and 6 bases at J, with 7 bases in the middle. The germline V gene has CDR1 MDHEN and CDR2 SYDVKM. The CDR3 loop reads CASSSPANEQFF. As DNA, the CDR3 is TGTGCCAGCAGTTCCCCCGCCAATGAGCAGTTCTTC.

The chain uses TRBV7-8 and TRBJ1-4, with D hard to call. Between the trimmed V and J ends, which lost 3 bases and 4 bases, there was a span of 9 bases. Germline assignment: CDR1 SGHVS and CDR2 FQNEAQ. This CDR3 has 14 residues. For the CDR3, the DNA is TGTGCCAGCAGCTTTTGGGGTAGTAATGAAAAACTGTTTTTT. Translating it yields CASSFWGSNEKLFF.

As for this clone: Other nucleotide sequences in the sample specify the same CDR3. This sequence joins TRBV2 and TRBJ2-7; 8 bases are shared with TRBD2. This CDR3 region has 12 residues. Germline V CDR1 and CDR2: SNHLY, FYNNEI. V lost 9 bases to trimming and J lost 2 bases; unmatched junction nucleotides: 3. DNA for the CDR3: TGTGCCAGTAGCGGGATAACCTACGAGCAGTACTTC. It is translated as CASSGITYEQYF.

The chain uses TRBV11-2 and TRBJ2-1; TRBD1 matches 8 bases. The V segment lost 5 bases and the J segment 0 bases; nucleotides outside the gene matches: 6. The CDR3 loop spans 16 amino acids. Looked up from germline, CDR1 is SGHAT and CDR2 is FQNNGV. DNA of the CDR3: TGTGCCAGCAGCCCCCCGGACAGGGCCTCCTACAATGAGCAGTTCTTC. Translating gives CASSPPDRASYNEQFF.

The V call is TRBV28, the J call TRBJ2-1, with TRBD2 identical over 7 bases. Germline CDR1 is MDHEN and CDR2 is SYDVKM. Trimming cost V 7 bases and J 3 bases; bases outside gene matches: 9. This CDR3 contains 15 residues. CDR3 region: CASISGGRLYNEQFF. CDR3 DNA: TGTGCCAGCATCTCGGGCGGGAGACTCTACAATGAGCAGTTCTTC.

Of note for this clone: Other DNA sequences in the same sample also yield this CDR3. The CDR3 reads CASSFLTGANYGYTF. CDR3 DNA: TGTGCCAGCAGTTTTTTAACAGGGGCTAACTATGGCTACACCTTC. The rearrangement links TRBV28 to TRBJ1-2, with 7 bases matching TRBD1. Germline assignment: CDR1 MDHEN and CDR2 SYDVKM. This CDR3 spans 15 amino acids. V dropped 3 bases and J dropped 0; count of bases not matched to a gene: 4.

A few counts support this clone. The CDR3 here is CASSSGESGEKLFF. The CDR3 DNA sequence: TGTGCCAGCAGCTCCGGAGAGAGCGGAGAAAAACTGTTTTTT. The rearrangement uses TRBV7-9 and TRBJ1-4; D is ambiguous. CDR3 size: 14 residues. CDR1 and CDR2 from the germline V gene are SEHNR and FQNEAQ (reference sequence). Trimming took off 4 bases at V and 8 bases at J, with 14 bases between the two ends.

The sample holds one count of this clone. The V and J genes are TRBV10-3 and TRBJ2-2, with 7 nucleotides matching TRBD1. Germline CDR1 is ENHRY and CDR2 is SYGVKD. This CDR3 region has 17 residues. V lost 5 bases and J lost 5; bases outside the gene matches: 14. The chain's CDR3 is CAISLKKGAPGTGELFF. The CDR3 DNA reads TGTGCCATCAGTCTAAAGAAGGGGGCGCCGGGAACCGGGGAGCTGTTTTTT.

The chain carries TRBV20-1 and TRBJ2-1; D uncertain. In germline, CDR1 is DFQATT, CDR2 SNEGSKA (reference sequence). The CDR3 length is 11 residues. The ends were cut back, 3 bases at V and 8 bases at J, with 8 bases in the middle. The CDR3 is CSASALYEQFF. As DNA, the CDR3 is TGCAGTGCTAGTGCACTATATGAGCAGTTCTTC.

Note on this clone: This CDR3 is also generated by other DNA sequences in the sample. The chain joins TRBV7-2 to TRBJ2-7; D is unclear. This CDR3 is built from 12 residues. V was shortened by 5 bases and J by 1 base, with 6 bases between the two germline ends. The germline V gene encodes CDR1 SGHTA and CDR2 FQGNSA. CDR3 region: CASSPESYEQYF. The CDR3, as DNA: TGTGCCAGCAGCCCAGAGTCCTACGAGCAGTACTTC.

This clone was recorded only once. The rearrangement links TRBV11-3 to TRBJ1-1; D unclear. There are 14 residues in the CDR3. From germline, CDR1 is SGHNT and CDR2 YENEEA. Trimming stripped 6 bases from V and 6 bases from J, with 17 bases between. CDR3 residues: CASSPGGVQAEAFF. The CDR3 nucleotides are TGTGCCAGCAGTCCGGGTGGGGTTCAGGCTGAAGCTTTCTTT.

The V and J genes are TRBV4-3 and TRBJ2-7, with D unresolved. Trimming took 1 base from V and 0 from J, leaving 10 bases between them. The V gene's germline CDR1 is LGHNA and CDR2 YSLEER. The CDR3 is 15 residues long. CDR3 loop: CASSQVVTDSYEQYF. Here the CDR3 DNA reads TGCGCCAGCAGCCAAGTCGTAACTGACTCCTACGAGCAGTACTTC.

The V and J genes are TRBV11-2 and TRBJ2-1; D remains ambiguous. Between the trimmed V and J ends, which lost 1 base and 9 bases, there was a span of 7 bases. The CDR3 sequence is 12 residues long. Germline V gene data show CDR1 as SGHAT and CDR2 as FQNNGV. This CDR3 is CASSLVGLEQFF. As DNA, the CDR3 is TGTGCCAGCAGCTTAGTTGGGCTTGAGCAGTTCTTC.

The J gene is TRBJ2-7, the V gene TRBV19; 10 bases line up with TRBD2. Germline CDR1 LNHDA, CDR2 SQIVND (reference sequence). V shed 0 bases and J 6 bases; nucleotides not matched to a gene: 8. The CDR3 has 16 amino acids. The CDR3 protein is CASSIESSGRAREQYF. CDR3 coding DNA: TGTGCCAGTAGTATAGAGTCGAGCGGGAGGGCACGCGAGCAGTACTTC.

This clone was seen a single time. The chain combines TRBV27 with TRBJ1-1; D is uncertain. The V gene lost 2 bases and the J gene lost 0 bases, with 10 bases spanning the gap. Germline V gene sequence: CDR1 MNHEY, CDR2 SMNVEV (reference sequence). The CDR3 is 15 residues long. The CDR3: CASSLGRALNTEAFF. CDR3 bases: TGTGCCAGCAGTTTAGGGCGAGCTTTGAACACTGAAGCTTTCTTT.

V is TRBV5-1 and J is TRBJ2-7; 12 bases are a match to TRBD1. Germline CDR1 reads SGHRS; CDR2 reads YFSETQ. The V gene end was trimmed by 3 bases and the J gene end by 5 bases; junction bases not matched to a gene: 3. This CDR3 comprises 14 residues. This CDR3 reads CASSSGTGGDEQYF. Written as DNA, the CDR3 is TGCGCCAGCAGCTCCGGGACAGGGGGCGACGAGCAGTACTTC.

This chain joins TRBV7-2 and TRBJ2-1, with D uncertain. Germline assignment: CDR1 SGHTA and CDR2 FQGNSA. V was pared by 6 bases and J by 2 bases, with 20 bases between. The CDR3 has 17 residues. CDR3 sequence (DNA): TGTGCCAGCAGTCCCGCCGCGTGGGGTAGACCCTACAATGAGCAGTTCTTC. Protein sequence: CASSPAAWGRPYNEQFF.

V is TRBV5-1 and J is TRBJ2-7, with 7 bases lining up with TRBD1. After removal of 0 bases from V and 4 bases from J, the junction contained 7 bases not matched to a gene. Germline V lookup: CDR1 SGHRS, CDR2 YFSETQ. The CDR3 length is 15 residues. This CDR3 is CASSLVPGGNYEQYF. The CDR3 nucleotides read TGCGCCAGCAGCTTGGTCCCAGGGGGTAATTACGAGCAGTACTTC.